The 23 T cell receptor beta chains below come from one sample, sequenced in a study of naive and memory T cell subsets. Four PCR rounds used nested alpha and beta constant region primers plus the SP2 primer. TCRdb used MiXCR to reprocess the 5' RACE reads, holding one entry per CDR3 protein. The sample has 55,000 to 70,000 distinct CDR3 sequences; around 7.3% are singletons. TCR cDNA received a 3' ligated oligonucleotide that carried a UMI. The source is a male donor in good health.

The table lists this clonotype with a few counts. This chain uses TRBV30 with TRBJ2-1, with D possibly being TRBD1 (6 bases). This CDR3 has 14 residues. V lost 1 base, J lost 5 bases, and 12 bases lay in between. Germline V gene data show CDR1 as GTSNPN and CDR2 as SVGIG (reference sequence). CDR3 region: CAWSGGQGHNEQFF. DNA of the CDR3: TGTGCCTGGAGTGGGGGGCAGGGGCACAATGAGCAGTTCTTC.

This clonotype was recorded a few times. The chain is built from TRBV10-2 and TRBJ2-1, with D perhaps matching TRBD2 (6 bases). Trimming shortened V by 0 bases and J by 9 bases, and 6 bases separated the two germline ends. Per the germline V gene, CDR1 is WSHSY and CDR2 is SAAADI. The length of the CDR3 is 12 residues. The CDR3 reads CASSESGGEQFF. In DNA form, the CDR3 reads TGCGCCAGCAGTGAGTCGGGGGGTGAGCAGTTCTTC.

This clonotype was detected only a few times. The rearrangement links TRBV14 to TRBJ2-7; no clear D. V was pared by 4 bases and J by 1 base, with 23 bases between. The CDR3 is 18 amino acids. The germline V gene has CDR1 SGHDN and CDR2 FVKESK. CDR3 DNA: TGTGCCAGCAGCCTCAAACCCATGACGGTCCCACGGTCCTACGAGCAGTACTTC. Amino acid sequence: CASSLKPMTVPRSYEQYF.

The chain couples TRBV19 to TRBJ2-7; maybe TRBD1 (6 bases). The germline V and J ends were trimmed by 6 bases and 3 bases, with 12 bases remaining between them. Per the germline V gene, CDR1 is LNHDA and CDR2 is SQIVND (reference sequence). The CDR3 loop spans 13 amino acids. DNA of the CDR3: TGTGCCAGTAGCCCGGGACACCTCTACGAGCAGTACTTC. It yields the protein CASSPGHLYEQYF.

This clonotype turned up a few times. This chain connects TRBV3-1 to TRBJ1-1; no firm D call. Per the germline V gene, CDR1 is LGHDT and CDR2 is YNNKEL (reference sequence). V lost 2 bases to trimming and J lost 4 bases, with 17 bases between them. CDR3 length equals 16 residues. CDR3 nucleotides: TGTGCCAGCAGCCAACCGACCGACCTGGCCCGCACTGAAGCTTTCTTT. Protein product: CASSQPTDLARTEAFF.

This rearrangement joins TRBV5-1 to TRBJ2-2; the match to TRBD1 covers 11 bases. The germline V gene has CDR1 SGHRS and CDR2 YFSETQ. The CDR3 consists of 15 residues. Trimming cost V 4 bases and J 5 bases; bases outside gene matches: 4. The CDR3 DNA reads as TGCGCCAGCAGCCCCGGGACAGGGGGAACCGGGGAGCTGTTTTTT. It translates to CASSPGTGGTGELFF.

This clonotype has a count of ten or more. CDR3 residues: CASSQEAGLRREQYF. CDR3 DNA: TGCGCCAGCAGCCAAGAGGCCGGGTTGCGGCGCGAGCAGTACTTC. V gene TRBV4-1 combines with J gene TRBJ2-7; no clear D. Trimming stripped 0 bases from V and 6 bases from J, with 15 bases between. CDR1 is MGHRA, CDR2 YSYEKL, per germline. The CDR3 has 15 amino acids.

The chain couples TRBV6-5 to TRBJ2-2, with 9 bases aligning to TRBD1. Trimming cost V 1 base and J 7 bases; bases outside gene matches: 4. In germline, CDR1 is MNHEY, CDR2 SVGAGI. This CDR3 contains 15 residues. This CDR3 reads CASSYLDRGDGELFF. CDR3 DNA sequence: TGTGCCAGCAGTTACTTAGACAGGGGGGACGGGGAGCTGTTTTTT.

The table lists this clonotype with a few counts. The V gene is TRBV29-1, the J gene TRBJ2-2; 13 nucleotides align to TRBD2. CDR3 length: 16 residues. Germline values: CDR1 SQVTM, CDR2 ANQGSEA. V lost 5 bases to trimming and J lost 5 bases; unmatched junction nucleotides: 8. CDR3 nucleotides: TGCAGCGTTAAACTAGCGGGAGGGCCAGGGACCGGGGAGCTGTTTTTT. Translated, it gives CSVKLAGGPGTGELFF.

This clonotype has more than one count but fewer than ten. The junction does not match germline at one end; this may be a read error. The V and J genes are TRBV5-6 and TRBJ1-2; D not resolved. CDR1 and CDR2 (germline): SGHDT, YYEEEE. There are 8 residues in the CDR3. CDR3 bases: TGTGCCAGCAGCTTGCGCCCCTTC. Translation gives CASSLRPF. The full variable domain, its missing parts supplied by reference TRBV5-6 and TRBJ1-2, is DAGVTQSPTHLIKTRGQQVTLRCSPKSGHDTVSWYQQALGQGPQFIFQYYEEEERQRGNFPDRFSGHQFPNYSSELNVNALLLGDSALYLCASSLRPFGSGTRLTVV.

This clonotype occurred many times. The rearrangement links TRBV27 to TRBJ2-7, with 9 bases lining up with TRBD2. Germline trimming cut 8 bases from V and 3 bases from J; bases unmatched to any gene: 8. CDR1 is MNHEY and CDR2 is SMNVEV in the germline V gene (reference sequence). The CDR3 runs 14 residues. The CDR3 sequence is CASSSAAGGYEQYF. The CDR3 DNA follows: TGTGCCAGCTCCTCGGCAGCGGGGGGCTACGAGCAGTACTTC.

The rearrangement uses TRBV27 and TRBJ2-5, with 14 bases matching TRBD2. Trimming at V came to 6 bases and at J to 7 bases, leaving 7 bases not matched to a gene. Germline V gene data show CDR1 as MNHEY and CDR2 as SMNVEV (reference sequence). The CDR3 extends over 15 amino acids. In nucleotides, the CDR3 is TGTGCCAGCAGCCCGACTAGCGGGGGGGGGGTGACCCAGTACTTC. It encodes CASSPTSGGGVTQYF.

This rearrangement joins TRBV27 to TRBJ2-3; 12 bases line up with TRBD1. Germline V gene sequence: CDR1 MNHEY, CDR2 SMNVEV (reference sequence). Trimming cost V 1 base and J 6 bases; bases outside gene matches: 11. The CDR3 is 18 residues long. CDR3 protein: CASSLFYPGTGGVDTQYF. As DNA, the CDR3 is TGTGCCAGCAGTTTATTCTACCCCGGGACAGGGGGCGTGGATACGCAGTATTTT.

This clonotype was detected a few times. The gene calls are TRBV20-1 and TRBJ2-5; 16 bases match TRBD2. Germline assignment: CDR1 DFQATT and CDR2 SNEGSKA (reference sequence). The CDR3 loop spans 16 amino acids. Trimming took 3 bases from V and 1 from J; bases not matched to a gene: 2. Written as DNA, the CDR3 is TGCAGTGCTAGGGGACTAGCGGGAGGGATCCAAGAGACCCAGTACTTC. This sequence encodes CSARGLAGGIQETQYF.

In its sample, this clonotype was seen a few times. The chain has TRBV25-1 and TRBJ2-1; 9 positions match TRBD2. V was clipped by 2 bases and J by 0 bases; unmatched bases: 11. Germline V lookup: CDR1 MGHDK, CDR2 SYGVNS. The CDR3 loop spans 19 amino acids. DNA for the CDR3: TGTGCCAGCAGTGAAGGGGTTCTAGCGGGACCTCGCTCCTACAATGAGCAGTTCTTC. Encoded protein: CASSEGVLAGPRSYNEQFF.

This clonotype showed up many times. The chain combines TRBV5-1 with TRBJ1-1, with a weak D call TRBD1 (6 bases). Trimming left V 6 bases short and J 3 bases short, with 12 bases between. The CDR3 extends over 13 amino acids. From germline, CDR1 is SGHRS and CDR2 YFSETQ. The CDR3 nucleotides are TGCGCCAGCAACCTGGGGGCAGACACTGAAGCTTTCTTT. Encoded protein: CASNLGADTEAFF.

This rearrangement joins TRBV5-6 to TRBJ1-5; the D gene is possibly TRBD1 (6 bases). Germline V gene data show CDR1 as SGHDT and CDR2 as YYEEEE. The V and J ends lost 3 bases and 9 bases respectively, with 16 bases between them. This CDR3 is 14 amino acids long. CDR3 sequence: CASSSAGGYGPQHF. Written as DNA, the CDR3 is TGTGCCAGCAGCTCGGCGGGGGGCTACGGGCCCCAGCATTTT. The whole variable domain, filled in from reference TRBV5-6 and TRBJ1-5, reads DAGVTQSPTHLIKTRGQQVTLRCSPKSGHDTVSWYQQALGQGPQFIFQYYEEEERQRGNFPDRFSGHQFPNYSSELNVNALLLGDSALYLCASSSAGGYGPQHFGDGTRLSIL.

About this clonotype itself: Its ends do not fully match the called genes, so a read error is possible. This sequence joins TRBV6-2 or TRBV6-3 and TRBJ2-1; D remains ambiguous. The CDR3 is 15 amino acids. Germline assignment: CDR1 MNHEY and CDR2 SVGEGT. CDR3 bases: TGTGCCGGCAGTTACGATCAGCGCATATACAATGAGCAGTTCTTC. It specifies CAGSYDQRIYNEQFF.

This clonotype showed up many times. V usage is TRBV29-1 and J usage is TRBJ2-4; D gene unclear. V lost 4 bases to trimming and J lost 5 bases, with 9 bases between them. The CDR3 is 12 amino acids. Looked up from germline, CDR1 is SQVTM and CDR2 is ANQGSEA. CDR3 in amino acids: CSVGYTENIQYF. The CDR3 DNA reads TGCAGCGTTGGATACACGGAAAACATTCAGTACTTC.

The chain joins TRBV12-3 or TRBV12-4 to TRBJ1-1; perhaps TRBD1 as D (5 bases). The CDR3 totals 14 residues. The V end lost 7 bases, the J end lost 0 bases, and 12 bases lay between the germline ends. This chain's CDR3 is CASTPDRVNTEAFF. The CDR3 DNA follows: TGTGCCAGCACCCCCGACAGAGTGAACACTGAAGCTTTCTTT.

This clonotype was picked up many times. The gene calls are TRBV7-9 and TRBJ1-6, with D maybe TRBD1 (5 bases). The V end lost 5 bases, the J end lost 7 bases, and 12 bases lay between the germline ends. CDR1 SEHNR and CDR2 FQNEAQ come from the germline V gene (reference sequence). This CDR3 has 14 amino acids. The CDR3: CASSPGPLNSPLHF. CDR3 nucleotide sequence: TGTGCCAGCAGCCCGGGACCCCTAAATTCACCCCTCCACTTT.

This clonotype has a handful of counts. The rearrangement links TRBV6-6 to TRBJ2-4; TRBD2 is a possible D gene (7 bases). The germline V gene encodes CDR1 MNHNY and CDR2 SVGAGI (reference sequence). Deletions cut 6 bases from V and 5 bases from J, with 23 bases between. The CDR3 loop spans 17 amino acids. The CDR3 protein is CASRPGVGGRPENIQYF. The CDR3 nucleotides read TGTGCCAGCAGACCCGGGGTCGGGGGGCGACCCGAAAACATTCAGTACTTC.

This chain links TRBV6-5 with TRBJ2-7, with 7 nucleotides matching TRBD1. The CDR3 contains 15 residues. Losses at the gene ends were 7 bases for V and 4 bases for J; bases not matched to a gene: 13. CDR1 and CDR2 (germline): MNHEY, SVGAGI. The CDR3 region is CASKRRTGSVYEQYF. The CDR3 nucleotides read TGTGCCAGCAAACGCCGGACAGGTTCGGTTTACGAGCAGTACTTC.